The T cell receptor beta chain described here comes from a study of cytomegalovirus exposure and HLA in healthy donors. Whole-study findings and limits: DRB1 had the most TCR associations and HLA-C the fewest, a later analysis found, with rates varying by HLA locus. Prior analysis indicated that the majority of TCR beta V segments exhibited productivity approximately 87% or approximately 30% of the time.

Amplification used 60 Vbeta primers and 13 Jbeta primers. Data came from immunoSEQ multiplex PCR; TCRdb stores just in-frame clones and leaves some out. The data show under 200,000 clones, with roughly 85% seen just once and 4.4% held by the top ten. Remarks on this clone: Antigen specificity is unknown.

J lost 6 bases, V lost 1 base, and 3 bases had no gene match. This CDR3 has 15 residues. The V gene's germline CDR1 is MGHRA and CDR2 YSYEKL. This receptor was obtained from a woman aged 25-40 years in good health and CMV-seropositive. The chain employs TRBV4-1 and TRBJ1-4; 9 bases line up with TRBD1. Sequenced input: PBMCs. CDR3 region: CASSQATGGDEKLFF. Written as DNA, the CDR3 is TGCGCCAGCAGCCAAGCGACAGGGGGTGATGAAAAACTGTTTTTT.